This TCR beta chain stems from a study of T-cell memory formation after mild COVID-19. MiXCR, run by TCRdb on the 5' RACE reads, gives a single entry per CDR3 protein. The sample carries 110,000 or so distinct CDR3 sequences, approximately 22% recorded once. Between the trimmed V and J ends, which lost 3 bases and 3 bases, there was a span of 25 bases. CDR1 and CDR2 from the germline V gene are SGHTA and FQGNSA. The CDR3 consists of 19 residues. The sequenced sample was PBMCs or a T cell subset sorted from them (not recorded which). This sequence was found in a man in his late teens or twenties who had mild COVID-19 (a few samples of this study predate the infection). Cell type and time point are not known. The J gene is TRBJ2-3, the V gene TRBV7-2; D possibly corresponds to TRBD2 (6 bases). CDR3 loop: CASSLEGPKGYRITDTQYF. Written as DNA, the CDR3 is TGTGCCAGCAGCTTGGAGGGCCCTAAGGGTTATAGGATTACAGATACGCAGTATTTT.